The 13 T cell receptor beta chains presented below share a single source sample, sequenced in a study of cytomegalovirus exposure and HLA in healthy donors. Researchers ran the PCR with 60 Vbeta and 13 Jbeta primers. TCRdb's copy holds only in-frame clones and misses some; the assay was immunoSEQ multiplex PCR. In the table there are 120,000 to 150,000 clones, 60% to 80% of which are singletons. Material: PBMCs. The receptor set was obtained from a male donor in good health and CMV-seronegative.

This chain links TRBV5-4 with TRBJ1-6; D unresolved. The CDR3 is made up of 16 amino acids. V lost 1 base and J 10 bases, leaving 18 bases between the germline ends. CDR1 is SGHNT, CDR2 YYREEE, per germline (reference sequence). CDR3 amino acids: CASSLLGLGAISPLHF. CDR3 coding DNA: TGTGCCAGCAGCTTGCTCGGTCTAGGCGCAATCTCACCCCTCCACTTT.

The rearrangement joins TRBV5-1 to TRBJ1-1, with 7 bases aligning to TRBD1. This CDR3 region has 14 residues. The V gene end was trimmed by 7 bases and the J gene end by 0 bases; junction bases not matched to a gene: 6. CDR1 SGHRS and CDR2 YFSETQ come from the germline V gene. The DNA for the CDR3 is TGCGCCAGCGGCAAGGGACAGTTGAACACTGAAGCTTTCTTT. Translated, it gives CASGKGQLNTEAFF.

The rearrangement uses TRBV6-5 and TRBJ2-2; tentative D call: TRBD1 (6 bases). Trimming took off 4 bases at V and 1 base at J, with 10 bases between the two ends. Germline V gives CDR1 MNHEY, CDR2 SVGAGI. The CDR3 totals 15 residues. The CDR3 DNA sequence: TGTGCCAGCAGTTCTCCCAGGGGGAACACCGGGGAGCTGTTTTTT. Its translation is CASSSPRGNTGELFF.

The rearrangement uses TRBV6-1 and TRBJ1-5, with a tentative D call TRBD1 (5 bases). V shed 2 bases and J shed 0 bases, with 11 bases lying between them. The CDR3 has 16 residues. Germline V lookup: CDR1 MNHNS, CDR2 SASEGT. The CDR3 loop reads CASSEYIQGSNQPQHF. The CDR3 nucleotides read TGTGCCAGCAGTGAATATATTCAGGGTAGCAATCAGCCCCAGCATTTT.

The chain employs TRBV30 and TRBJ1-2, with 9 bases aligning to TRBD1. The CDR3 has 11 residues. CDR1 is GTSNPN, CDR2 SVGIG, per germline (reference sequence). In DNA, the CDR3 is TGTGCTTATGGACAGGGGAATGGCTACACCTTC. Translation gives CAYGQGNGYTF.

The V and J genes are TRBV5-6 and TRBJ1-2, with D perhaps matching TRBD1 (5 bases). The CDR3 runs to 14 residues. The germline V gene has CDR1 SGHDT and CDR2 YYEEEE. Trimming cost V 4 bases and J 3 bases, with 13 bases left between them. This chain's CDR3 is CASSPEIQDYGYTF. CDR3 nucleotide sequence: TGTGCCAGCAGCCCGGAAATACAGGACTATGGCTACACCTTC.

The chain recombines TRBV11-2 with TRBJ1-1; no definite D call. The CDR3 loop spans 13 amino acids. Germline values: CDR1 SGHAT, CDR2 FQNNGV. V lost 1 base, J lost 1 base, and 4 bases lay in between. In DNA form, the CDR3 reads TGTGCCAGCAGCTTAGGCAGGAACACTGAAGCTTTCTTT. It is translated as CASSLGRNTEAFF.

This sequence joins TRBV2 and TRBJ2-3; D might be TRBD2 (5 bases). V was clipped by 6 bases and J by 0 bases, with 7 bases between them. The germline gives CDR1 SNHLY, CDR2 FYNNEI. The CDR3 spans 13 residues. The CDR3 is CASRRTSTDTQYF. In nucleotides, the CDR3 is TGTGCCAGCAGGAGGACTAGCACAGATACGCAGTATTTT.

This rearrangement joins TRBV5-6 to TRBJ2-7, with a tentative D call TRBD1 (6 bases). The J call may be in error: the DNA end matches TRBJ2-1 better. Germline V gene sequence: CDR1 SGHDT, CDR2 YYEEEE. CDR3 length: 17 amino acids. CDR3 in amino acids: CASSLAGRGSSYNEQFF. The CDR3 DNA is TGTGCCAGCAGCTTGGCCGGCAGGGGCAGCTCCTACAATGAGCAGTTCTTC.

The rearrangement joins TRBV5-6 to TRBJ1-3; no clear D gene. V lost 3 bases to trimming and J lost 0 bases, with 10 bases between them. The CDR3 is 15 residues long. Germline-derived CDR1 and CDR2 are SGHDT and YYEEEE. The CDR3 nucleotides are TGTGCCAGCAGCTCCGGCCGGGGCTCTGGAAACACCATATATTTT. This codes for CASSSGRGSGNTIYF.

The CDR3 DNA sequence: TGTGCCAGCAGCCCCGGTGGGGGCTTCTCCTACGAGCAGTACTTC. Translated: CASSPGGGFSYEQYF. The V and J genes are TRBV9 and TRBJ2-7; a weak D match, TRBD1 (6 bases). V was shortened by 4 bases and J by 0 bases, with 14 bases between the two germline ends. From germline, CDR1 is SGDLS and CDR2 YYNGEE. This CDR3 contains 15 residues. The full variable domain, in which reference TRBV9 and TRBJ2-7 provide the parts outside the CDR3, is DSGVTQTPKHLITATGQRVTLRCSPRSGDLSVYWYQQSLDQGLQFLIQYYNGEERAKGNILERFSAQQFPDLHSELNLSSLELGDSALYFCASSPGGGFSYEQYFGPGTRLTVT.

J is TRBJ2-5 and V is TRBV18, with 9 bases aligning to TRBD2. The J segment lost 3 bases and the V segment lost 4 bases, leaving 6 bases of the junction unmatched. The CDR3 has 15 residues. Germline V gene sequence: CDR1 KGHSH, CDR2 LQKENI. The CDR3 is CASSLYIAGEETQYF. The DNA of the CDR3 is TGTGCCAGCTCACTATATATAGCGGGAGAAGAGACCCAGTACTTC.

V is TRBV5-1 and J is TRBJ1-5; D gene uncertain. The CDR3 totals 15 residues. Germline values: CDR1 SGHRS, CDR2 YFSETQ. V was pared by 1 base and J by 0 bases, with 8 bases between. CDR3 in amino acids: CASSLFGYSNQPQHF. In nucleotides, the CDR3 is TGCGCCAGCAGCTTGTTCGGGTATAGCAATCAGCCCCAGCATTTT.